This T cell receptor beta chain stems from a study of cytomegalovirus exposure and HLA in healthy donors. Trimming removed 6 bases from V and 7 bases from J, with 12 bases in between. The CDR3 runs 12 residues. Germline V gives CDR1 MRHNA, CDR2 SNTAGT. This clone is a singleton in its sample. The study ran its PCR with 60 Vbeta and 13 Jbeta primers. The table came from immunoSEQ multiplex PCR; TCRdb's copy has only in-frame clones and leaves some out. Among 200,000 to 250,000 clones listed, roughly 78% were seen once. The sequence was obtained from a boy between 10 and 17 years old in good health and CMV-seronegative. V is TRBV6-4 and J is TRBJ1-1, with unresolved D. Sequencing was done on a sample of PBMCs. The CDR3 sequence is CASSEPYGEAFF. In DNA, the CDR3 is TGTGCCAGCAGCGAGCCTTACGGTGAAGCTTTCTTT.